These 4 T cell receptor beta chains were all obtained from the same sample, sequenced in a study of blood T cell repertoires in COVID-19. Sequencing was performed with immunoSEQ multiplex PCR; in TCRdb, only in-frame clones are kept and a portion is missing. Here the sample spans about 380,000 clones, about 85% being singletons. The sample was peripheral blood. Receptor source: a young woman with acute or convalescent COVID-19.

The chain links TRBV19 to TRBJ1-2; D gene uncertain. Germline V CDR1 and CDR2: LNHDA, SQIVND (reference sequence). The CDR3 has 14 amino acids. Deletions cut 0 bases from V and 4 bases from J, with 9 bases between. The CDR3 nucleotides are TGTGCCAGTAGTATAGAAGACTGCTTCTATGGCTACACCTTC. Translating gives CASSIEDCFYGYTF.

This clone has only a few counts. The V and J genes are TRBV25-1 and TRBJ1-5; 8 positions match TRBD1. The CDR3 runs to 16 residues. The germline gives CDR1 MGHDK, CDR2 SYGVNS. The V segment lost 3 bases and the J segment 2 bases; nucleotides outside the gene matches: 6. In DNA, the CDR3 is TGTGCCAGCAGTGACGGACAGGGAGGACGCAATCAGCCCCAGCATTTT. Protein: CASSDGQGGRNQPQHF.

This rearrangement joins TRBV7-2 to TRBJ2-2, with 7 nucleotides matching TRBD1. CDR1 and CDR2 from the germline V gene are SGHTA and FQGNSA. J lost 0 bases, V lost 5 bases, and 12 bases had no gene match. The CDR3 sequence is 18 residues long. The CDR3 spells CASSLHYGTASNTGELFF. The CDR3 DNA is TGTGCCAGCAGCCTTCATTATGGGACAGCTTCGAACACCGGGGAGCTGTTTTTT.

The chain recombines TRBV24-1 with TRBJ2-1; D uncertain. The CDR3 is 11 residues long. Trimming stripped 4 bases from V and 8 bases from J, with 5 bases between. The germline V gene encodes CDR1 KGHDR and CDR2 SFDVKD. CDR3 in DNA: TGTGCCACCAGTGAGCAGTATGAGCAGTTCTTC. Amino acids: CATSEQYEQFF.